Following are 23 T cell receptor beta chains from one sample sequenced in a study of T cell responses to AZD1222 COVID-19 vaccine. Some clones are missing from TCRdb's copy, which holds only in-frame ones; the method was immunoSEQ multiplex PCR. The sample comprises 150,000 to 200,000 clones, 87% of which are singletons, and 2.6% rests with the top ten. The material was peripheral blood, obtained on day 0 of AZD1222 vaccination. The receptors originated from an adult in good health.

The gene calls are TRBV20-1 and TRBJ2-2; 7 bases are shared with TRBD2. This CDR3 has 16 amino acids. V was clipped by 3 bases and J by 3 bases; unmatched bases: 10. CDR1 and CDR2 from the germline V gene are DFQATT and SNEGSKA (reference sequence). The CDR3 nucleotides are TGCAGTGCTAGTAAGCGGAGTAGCGGGCACACCGGGGAGCTGTTTTTT. This translates into CSASKRSSGHTGELFF.

This CDR3 is CASNLGTSKGEQFF. CDR3 bases: TGTGCCAGCAATTTAGGGACTAGCAAAGGTGAGCAGTTCTTC. This chain links TRBV11-2 with TRBJ2-1, with TRBD2 identical over 9 bases. Trimming cost V 7 bases and J 9 bases; bases outside gene matches: 10. The germline V gene has CDR1 SGHAT and CDR2 FQNNGV. This CDR3 region has 14 residues.

This chain joins TRBV19 and TRBJ2-7; D might be TRBD1 or TRBD2, each matching 7 bases. Germline V gene data show CDR1 as LNHDA and CDR2 as SQIVND (reference sequence). Trimming took 4 bases from V and 2 from J, leaving 12 bases between them. The CDR3 is 14 residues long. The CDR3 loop is CASSKQGRAYEQYF. Written as DNA, the CDR3 is TGTGCCAGTAGTAAACAGGGGAGGGCCTACGAGCAGTACTTC.

The gene calls are TRBV27 and TRBJ2-7; TRBD2 agrees at 7 bases. Trimming cost V 0 bases and J 2 bases; bases outside gene matches: 7. The CDR3 spans 16 residues. CDR1 is MNHEY and CDR2 is SMNVEV in the germline V gene (reference sequence). The CDR3 region has the DNA TGTGCCAGCAGTTTATCGGGCGGGAGCCCTACCTACGAGCAGTACTTC. As protein: CASSLSGGSPTYEQYF.

The rearrangement joins TRBV9 to TRBJ1-4; tentatively, D is TRBD1 (5 bases). Germline V gives CDR1 SGDLS, CDR2 YYNGEE. CDR3 size: 15 residues. V was cut by 3 bases and J by 0 bases, with 9 bases left in between. The CDR3 reads CASSGSGATNEKLFF. The CDR3 nucleotides read TGTGCCAGCAGCGGATCGGGGGCAACTAATGAAAAACTGTTTTTT. Full variable domain (remainder filled in from reference TRBV9 and TRBJ1-4): DSGVTQTPKHLITATGQRVTLRCSPRSGDLSVYWYQQSLDQGLQFLIQYYNGEERAKGNILERFSAQQFPDLHSELNLSSLELGDSALYFCASSGSGATNEKLFFGSGTQLSVL.

This rearrangement joins TRBV21-1 to TRBJ1-1; no check of the table's D call, TRBD1, against the DNA was made. TRBV21-1 is tagged as a pseudogene. The CDR3 contains 18 residues. CDR3 sequence (DNA): TGTGCCAGCAGCAAATCGAGGGGGACCCAGGGGGAAGAAACTGAAGCTTTCTTT. It is translated as CASSKSRGTQGEETEAFF.

In this sample, this clone turned up a few times. The DNA of the CDR3 is TGTGCCAGCAGCTTAGCGGGGAGTGAAAAACTGTTTTTT. Its protein is CASSLAGSEKLFF. The J gene is TRBJ1-4, the V gene TRBV7-6; no clear D. Trimming stripped 0 bases from V and 7 bases from J, with 6 bases between. The CDR3 has 13 amino acids. The germline CDR1 and CDR2 sequences are SGHVS and FNYEAQ.

This chain connects TRBV15 to TRBJ2-5, with D tentatively TRBD2 (6 bases). The CDR3 is made up of 14 amino acids. Trimming stripped 0 bases from V and 3 bases from J, with 8 bases between. Germline CDR1 LNHNV, CDR2 YYDKDF (reference sequence). Here the CDR3 DNA reads TGTGCCACCAGCAGAGATCGGGGGAAAGAGACCCAGTACTTC. It encodes CATSRDRGKETQYF.

V and J are TRBV28 and TRBJ1-2; D uncertain. The CDR3 spans 13 residues. The V gene lost 3 bases and the J gene lost 5 bases, with 10 bases spanning the gap. Germline V gene sequence: CDR1 MDHEN, CDR2 SYDVKM. CDR3 amino acids: CASSLLLSYGYTF. The CDR3 DNA sequence: TGTGCCAGCAGTTTGCTCCTCTCATATGGCTACACCTTC.

The rearrangement joins TRBV2 to TRBJ1-5; D uncertain. The CDR3 extends over 14 amino acids. CDR1 SNHLY and CDR2 FYNNEI come from the germline V gene. V shed 4 bases and J shed 3 bases, with 10 bases lying between them. CDR3 in amino acids: CASSVAGINQPQHF. CDR3 in DNA: TGTGCCAGCAGTGTTGCGGGGATCAATCAGCCCCAGCATTTT.

The gene calls are TRBV6-5 and TRBJ1-2; D might be TRBD1 (5 bases). Trimming took off 6 bases at V and 4 bases at J, with 12 bases between the two ends. Germline CDR1 is MNHEY and CDR2 is SVGAGI. This CDR3 has 13 amino acids. CDR3 nucleotides: TGTGCCAGCAGCATACAGGCTGGCTATGGCTACACCTTC. Translating gives CASSIQAGYGYTF.

The chain recombines TRBV19 with TRBJ2-3, with a possible D match to TRBD1 (6 bases). The CDR3 runs to 14 residues. Trimming shortened V by 6 bases and J by 0 bases, and 10 bases separated the two germline ends. Looked up from germline, CDR1 is LNHDA and CDR2 is SQIVND (reference sequence). Here the CDR3 reads CASRRDISTDTQYF. CDR3 coding DNA: TGTGCCAGTAGGAGGGACATTAGCACAGATACGCAGTATTTT.

CDR3 loop: CASSKGQGNNEKLFF. The DNA for the CDR3 is TGTGCCAGTAGTAAGGGACAGGGCAATAATGAAAAACTGTTTTTT. This chain links TRBV19 with TRBJ1-4; TRBD1 aligns across 9 bases. Trimming cost V 4 bases and J 4 bases; bases outside gene matches: 4. Germline V gene sequence: CDR1 LNHDA, CDR2 SQIVND (reference sequence). The CDR3 runs 15 residues.

The rearrangement joins TRBV5-5 to TRBJ2-1, with TRBD1 as a possible D gene (6 bases). CDR1 is SGHKS and CDR2 is YYEKEE in the germline V gene (reference sequence). The CDR3 contains 17 residues. Trimming removed 3 bases from V and 8 bases from J, with 24 bases in between. CDR3 nucleotide sequence: TGTGCCAGCAGCTCCGCCTCTCCGGGTGGGGGCTGGTATGAGCAGTTCTTC. Protein: CASSSASPGGGWYEQFF.

The chain's CDR3 is CASSFGRATNTGELFF. As DNA, the CDR3 is TGTGCCAGCAGTTTCGGCAGGGCGACGAACACCGGGGAGCTGTTTTTT. The rearrangement joins TRBV27 to TRBJ2-2, with TRBD1 as a possible D gene (5 bases). Germline V gene lookup returns CDR1 MNHEY and CDR2 SMNVEV (reference sequence). V was trimmed by 3 bases and J by 0 bases, leaving 11 bases between them. The CDR3 covers 16 residues.

This chain links TRBV30 with TRBJ1-2; 7 positions match TRBD1. Germline trimming cut 2 bases from V and 5 bases from J; bases unmatched to any gene: 11. This CDR3 has 15 residues. The germline gives CDR1 GTSNPN, CDR2 SVGIG (reference sequence). CDR3 in amino acids: CAWSSAGGDRYGYTF. DNA of the CDR3: TGTGCCTGGAGTAGTGCAGGGGGTGATCGGTATGGCTACACCTTC.

This clone appeared once. The chain is built from TRBV11-2 and TRBJ2-1; D unclear. Germline assignment: CDR1 SGHAT and CDR2 FQNNGV. Trimming shortened V by 2 bases and J by 10 bases, and 12 bases separated the two germline ends. The CDR3 contains 13 residues. CDR3 sequence: CASSLRVNEEQFF. In nucleotides, the CDR3 is TGTGCCAGCAGCTTAAGGGTCAACGAGGAGCAGTTCTTC. Full variable domain (outside the CDR3, taken from reference TRBV11-2 and TRBJ2-1): EAGVAQSPRYKIIEKRQSVAFWCNPISGHATLYWYQQILGQGPKLLIQFQNNGVVDDSQLPKDRFSAERLKGVDSTLKIQPAKLEDSAVYLCASSLRVNEEQFFGPGTRLTVL.

The chain recombines TRBV6-1 with TRBJ1-5; the D is unclear. From germline, CDR1 is MNHNS and CDR2 SASEGT. The ends were cut back, 2 bases at V and 0 bases at J, with 14 bases in the middle. The CDR3 is 17 amino acids. CDR3 sequence: CASSERVRQYSNQPQHF. In DNA form, the CDR3 reads TGTGCCAGCAGTGAAAGAGTACGGCAGTATAGCAATCAGCCCCAGCATTTT.

This clone was found a few times. Here the CDR3 reads CASSSSTGNTPTYEQYF. CDR3 DNA: TGTGCCAGCAGCTCCTCCACCGGGAACACGCCCACCTACGAGCAGTACTTC. The chain has TRBV5-4 and TRBJ2-7; the D gene is possibly TRBD2 (5 bases). Trimming removed 3 bases at V and 2 bases at J, with 21 bases between. Germline V CDR1 and CDR2: SGHNT, YYREEE (reference sequence). The length of the CDR3 is 17 residues.

The rearrangement uses TRBV7-8 and TRBJ1-6; no clear D gene. The CDR3 extends over 13 amino acids. Germline CDR1 SGHVS, CDR2 FQNEAQ. V was trimmed by 2 bases and J by 10 bases, leaving 9 bases between them. The CDR3 loop is CASSLQVRSPLHF. In DNA, the CDR3 is TGTGCCAGCAGCTTACAGGTTCGGTCACCCCTCCACTTT. Together with reference TRBV7-8 and TRBJ1-6, the CDR3 gives the full variable domain: GAGVSQSPRYKVAKRGQDVALRCDPISGHVSLFWYQQALGQGPEFLTYFQNEAQLDKSGLPSDRFFAERPEGSVSTLKIQRTQQEDSAVYLCASSLQVRSPLHFGNGTRLTVT.

The chain recombines TRBV19 with TRBJ1-1, with 7 nucleotides matching TRBD1. The germline V gene has CDR1 LNHDA and CDR2 SQIVND (reference sequence). V was pared by 3 bases and J by 6 bases, with 7 bases of the junction left unmatched. The CDR3 has 14 amino acids. Here the CDR3 reads CASSILGGTAEAFF. The CDR3 DNA sequence: TGTGCCAGTAGTATTCTCGGAGGGACAGCTGAAGCTTTCTTT.

The chain joins TRBV19 to TRBJ2-7; 12 bases are shared with TRBD1. The ends lost 5 bases at V and 2 bases at J; junction bases unmatched: 4. Looked up from germline, CDR1 is LNHDA and CDR2 is SQIVND (reference sequence). The CDR3 runs to 15 residues. In nucleotides, the CDR3 is TGTGCCAGTAGTTCGGGGACAGGGGGCACCTACGAGCAGTACTTC. It encodes CASSSGTGGTYEQYF. Variable domain in full (rest from reference TRBV19 and TRBJ2-7): DGGITQSPKYLFRKEGQNVTLSCEQNLNHDAMYWYRQDPGQGLRLIYYSQIVNDFQKGDIAEGYSVSREKKESFPLTVTSAQKNPTAFYLCASSSGTGGTYEQYFGPGTRLTVT.

V usage is TRBV30 and J usage is TRBJ2-5, with 8 bases identical to TRBD2. Per germline, CDR1 GTSNPN and CDR2 SVGIG (reference sequence). CDR3 length equals 15 residues. With V trimmed by 2 bases and J by 1 base, 6 bases remained unmatched. The CDR3 here is CAWSTWTSSQETQYF. For the CDR3, the DNA is TGTGCCTGGAGTACATGGACTAGCTCCCAAGAGACCCAGTACTTC. Full variable domain (remainder filled in from reference TRBV30 and TRBJ2-5): SQTIHQWPATLVQPVGSPLSLECTVEGTSNPNLYWYRQAAGRGLQLLFYSVGIGQISSEVPQNLSASRPQDRQFILSSKKLLLSDSGFYLCAWSTWTSSQETQYFGPGTRLLVL.